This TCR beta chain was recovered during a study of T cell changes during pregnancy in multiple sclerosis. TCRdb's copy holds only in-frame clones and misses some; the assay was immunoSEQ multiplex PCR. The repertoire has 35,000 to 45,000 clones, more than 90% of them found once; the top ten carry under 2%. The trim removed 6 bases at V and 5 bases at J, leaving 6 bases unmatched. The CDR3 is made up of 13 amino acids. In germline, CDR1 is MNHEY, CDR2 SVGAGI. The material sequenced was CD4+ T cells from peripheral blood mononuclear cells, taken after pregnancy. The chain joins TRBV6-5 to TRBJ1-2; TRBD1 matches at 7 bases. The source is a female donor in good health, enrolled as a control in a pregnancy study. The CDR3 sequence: CASRRDSGYGYTF. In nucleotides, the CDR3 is TGTGCCAGCAGACGGGACAGTGGTTATGGCTACACCTTC.